These 27 T cell receptor beta chains came from one sample sequenced in a study of T cells after yellow fever vaccination. TCRdb re-called the 5' RACE reads with MiXCR, one entry per CDR3 protein. The sample has about 320,000 distinct CDR3 sequences, over 8.5% seen once. The sample consisted of CD4+ T cells sorted from PBMCs, taken 45 days after the yellow fever booster vaccination. The source is a man younger than 35 who received the YFV17D yellow fever vaccine.

This clonotype has ten or more counts. J is TRBJ2-3 and V is TRBV7-3; D is perhaps TRBD1 or TRBD2 (5 bases each). The CDR3 has 14 residues. Germline V CDR1 and CDR2: SGHTA, FQGTGA. V was clipped by 3 bases and J by 4 bases, with 11 bases between them. The CDR3 is CASSLGVGADTQYF. DNA for the CDR3: TGTGCCAGCAGCTTGGGGGTCGGCGCAGATACGCAGTATTTT.

The chain carries TRBV9 and TRBJ2-3, with D perhaps matching TRBD2 (6 bases). From germline, CDR1 is SGDLS and CDR2 YYNGEE. V lost 3 bases and J 7 bases, leaving 21 bases between the germline ends. CDR3 length equals 16 residues. The CDR3 region is CASSASTRLKSNTQYF. CDR3 nucleotides: TGTGCCAGCAGCGCGTCGACTAGACTGAAGTCAAATACGCAGTATTTT.

A few counts support this clonotype. The rearrangement joins TRBV4-1 to TRBJ2-5; 7 bases match TRBD1. The CDR3 is 14 residues long. Looked up from germline, CDR1 is MGHRA and CDR2 is YSYEKL. The V gene end was trimmed by 2 bases and the J gene end by 3 bases; junction bases not matched to a gene: 3. CDR3 region: CASSQPTGKETQYF. The CDR3 DNA reads TGCGCCAGCAGCCAACCGACAGGGAAAGAGACCCAGTACTTC.

This clonotype was counted at least ten times. CDR3 sequence (DNA): TGCGCCAGCAGCTTGGGGGTGTTCGAGACCCAGTACTTC. Protein product: CASSLGVFETQYF. The genes are TRBV5-1 and TRBJ2-5; D ambiguous. Germline CDR1 reads SGHRS; CDR2 reads YFSETQ. This CDR3 spans 13 amino acids. Trimming removed 0 bases from V and 5 bases from J, with 8 bases in between.

In the case of this clonotype: This sequence may be a read error, since a much larger clone differs from it by one base. The chain couples TRBV20-1 to TRBJ2-1, with D unclear. CDR1 and CDR2 from the germline V gene are DFQATT and SNEGSKA (reference sequence). This CDR3 is built from 11 residues. CDR3 sequence (DNA): TGCAGAGCTAGGCCGGTCAATGAGCAGTTCTTC. Residues: CRARPVNEQFF.

The chain employs TRBV5-8 and TRBJ1-1, with D possibly matching TRBD1 (6 bases). This CDR3 region has 15 residues. V lost 0 bases and J lost 5, with 14 bases in between. Germline-derived CDR1 and CDR2 are SGHTS and YDEGEE. Here the CDR3 reads CASSLARGRRTEAFF. The CDR3 region has the DNA TGTGCCAGCAGCTTGGCCAGGGGAAGGAGGACTGAAGCTTTCTTT.

This rearrangement joins TRBV6-5 to TRBJ2-5, with 10 bases identical to TRBD1. The CDR3 has 15 residues. After removal of 6 bases from V and 4 bases from J, the junction contained 8 bases not matched to a gene. Germline V lookup: CDR1 MNHEY, CDR2 SVGAGI. The CDR3 sequence is CASRRTGTGVETQYF. For the CDR3, the DNA is TGTGCCAGCAGACGAACCGGGACAGGGGTAGAGACCCAGTACTTC.

This clonotype was detected once. This chain links TRBV7-2 with TRBJ1-3, with 8 bases aligning to TRBD1. Unmatched junction bases numbered 5, after V lost 1 base and J lost 3 bases. The length of the CDR3 is 16 residues. The V gene's germline CDR1 is SGHTA and CDR2 FQGNSA. The CDR3 DNA follows: TGTGCCAGCAGCTTAGAACCCAGGGGGCATGGAAACACCATATATTTT. Amino acids: CASSLEPRGHGNTIYF.

This clonotype was seen at least ten times. V gene TRBV6-5 combines with J gene TRBJ2-7; 8 nucleotides align to TRBD2. The V gene end was trimmed by 5 bases and the J gene end by 3 bases; junction bases not matched to a gene: 15. The CDR3 runs 17 residues. Looked up from germline, CDR1 is MNHEY and CDR2 is SVGAGI. CDR3 nucleotide sequence: TGTGCCAGCAGTCGTCGAACCGGGGGGGCCGAGGACTACGAGCAGTACTTC. It is translated as CASSRRTGGAEDYEQYF.

V usage is TRBV15 and J usage is TRBJ2-2, with TRBD1 identical over 8 bases. Per germline, CDR1 LNHNV and CDR2 YYDKDF (reference sequence). Germline trimming cut 3 bases from V and 7 bases from J; bases unmatched to any gene: 4. The CDR3 has 14 amino acids. In DNA, the CDR3 is TGTGCCACCAGCAGGGACAGGGTTGACGGGGAGCTGTTTTTT. Protein: CATSRDRVDGELFF.

This clonotype was recorded a few times. The J gene is TRBJ2-3, the V gene TRBV7-3; tentatively, D is TRBD1 or TRBD2 (5 bases each). The germline V gene has CDR1 SGHTA and CDR2 FQGTGA. The V gene lost 5 bases and the J gene lost 8 bases, with 20 bases spanning the gap. The CDR3 extends over 15 amino acids. CDR3 in amino acids: CASSPYLTGASTQYF. CDR3 nucleotide sequence: TGTGCCAGCAGCCCTTACCTGACCGGGGCAAGTACGCAGTATTTT.

This clonotype was found a few times. The V call is TRBV19, the J call TRBJ1-1, with D possibly matching TRBD1 (5 bases). Deletions cut 4 bases from V and 4 bases from J, with 16 bases between. The germline V gene has CDR1 LNHDA and CDR2 SQIVND (reference sequence). The CDR3 spans 15 residues. The CDR3 region has the DNA TGTGCCAGTAGTAGGGCAGGGCTTTTTGGCACTGAAGCTTTCTTT. Its protein product is CASSRAGLFGTEAFF.

This chain joins TRBV30 and TRBJ2-1; TRBD2 matches 11 bases. This CDR3 is built from 15 residues. V shed 0 bases and J 8 bases; nucleotides not matched to a gene: 6. The germline V gene has CDR1 GTSNPN and CDR2 SVGIG (reference sequence). CDR3 region: CAWSVQLAGAYEQFF. DNA for the CDR3: TGTGCCTGGAGTGTACAACTAGCGGGGGCCTATGAGCAGTTCTTC.

The V call is TRBV10-1, the J call TRBJ1-5; D possibly corresponds to TRBD1 (5 bases). Germline V gene sequence: CDR1 WNHNN, CDR2 SYGVQD (reference sequence). The CDR3 length is 11 residues. V was shortened by 8 bases and J by 6 bases, with 8 bases between the two germline ends. The CDR3 DNA sequence: TGCGCCAGCTCTGGGACTCAGCCCCAGCATTTT. This gives the protein CASSGTQPQHF.

This chain joins TRBV20-1 and TRBJ1-1, with D possibly matching TRBD1 (5 bases). The CDR3 is 14 residues long. V was cut by 1 base and J by 3 bases, with 12 bases left in between. Germline assignment: CDR1 DFQATT and CDR2 SNEGSKA (reference sequence). The CDR3 loop is CSARGPGGDTEAFF. Here the CDR3 DNA reads TGCAGTGCTAGAGGACCTGGGGGGGACACTGAAGCTTTCTTT.

The chain has TRBV10-3 and TRBJ1-5; D not resolved. Trimming stripped 6 bases from V and 2 bases from J, with 11 bases between. CDR1 is ENHRY and CDR2 is SYGVKD in the germline V gene. The CDR3 consists of 14 residues. The CDR3 DNA reads as TGTGCCATCAGAGGGTCTACGGGCAATCAGCCCCAGCATTTT. Its protein is CAIRGSTGNQPQHF.

The table lists this clonotype with a few counts. V is TRBV9 and J is TRBJ1-1; 11 bases match TRBD1. This CDR3 comprises 17 residues. V shed 0 bases, J shed 4 bases, and the junction held 8 bases outside the gene matches. The germline V gene encodes CDR1 SGDLS and CDR2 YYNGEE. CDR3 residues: CASSVAAGTGGGTEAFF. CDR3 sequence (DNA): TGTGCCAGCAGCGTAGCTGCCGGGACAGGGGGTGGCACTGAAGCTTTCTTT.

This clonotype was picked up one time. The chain couples TRBV20-1 to TRBJ2-7; 8 nucleotides agree with TRBD1. This CDR3 has 13 amino acids. Looked up from germline, CDR1 is DFQATT and CDR2 is SNEGSKA (reference sequence). V lost 6 bases to trimming and J lost 3 bases; unmatched junction nucleotides: 7. The DNA of the CDR3 is TGCAGTGCGTACCGGGACAGGAACTACGAGCAGTACTTC. It is translated as CSAYRDRNYEQYF.

The chain joins TRBV18 to TRBJ1-1, with a tentative D call TRBD1 (6 bases). Per germline, CDR1 KGHSH and CDR2 LQKENI. The CDR3 loop spans 13 amino acids. V lost 4 bases and J 6 bases, leaving 12 bases between the germline ends. The CDR3 reads CASSRPGGPEAFF. CDR3 sequence (DNA): TGTGCCAGCTCACGGCCTGGGGGCCCTGAAGCTTTCTTT.

The chain is built from TRBV20-1 and TRBJ2-2; 9 bases are shared with TRBD1. Germline V CDR1 and CDR2: DFQATT, SNEGSKA (reference sequence). With 6 bases clipped from V and 3 bases from J, the junction kept 5 bases outside the gene matches. This CDR3 has 14 amino acids. CDR3 sequence (DNA): TGCAGTGCGGCCGGGACAGGGTACACCGGGGAGCTGTTTTTT. Its protein is CSAAGTGYTGELFF.

The chain joins TRBV5-1 to TRBJ1-4, with D hard to call. The germline V and J ends were trimmed by 4 bases and 7 bases, with 26 bases remaining between them. Germline V gene sequence: CDR1 SGHRS, CDR2 YFSETQ. The CDR3 length is 18 residues. The CDR3 sequence is CASSPLGSVGKIGEKLFF. Here the CDR3 DNA reads TGCGCCAGCAGCCCCCTTGGATCTGTGGGAAAGATTGGTGAAAAACTGTTTTTT.

This clonotype was observed a handful of times. V gene TRBV20-1 combines with J gene TRBJ1-4; TRBD1 might be the D (5 bases). The CDR3 contains 13 residues. V was pared by 2 bases and J by 6 bases, with 10 bases between. Germline V gene data show CDR1 as DFQATT and CDR2 as SNEGSKA (reference sequence). The CDR3, as DNA: TGCAGTGCTAGATCGGTGGGGGATGAAAAACTGTTTTTT. Its translation: CSARSVGDEKLFF.

This clonotype turned up a few times. The chain employs TRBV4-3 and TRBJ2-5, with 7 bases lining up with TRBD1. The J segment lost 3 bases and the V segment lost 2 bases, leaving 3 bases of the junction unmatched. From germline, CDR1 is LGHNA and CDR2 YSLEER. The length of the CDR3 is 14 residues. CDR3 sequence: CASSQNTGEETQYF. The CDR3 bases are TGCGCCAGCAGCCAAAACACAGGGGAAGAGACCCAGTACTTC.

This clonotype was seen only a few times. CDR3: CASSQFGQGEQYV. Here the CDR3 DNA reads TGCGCCAGCAGCCAATTTGGACAGGGCGAGCAGTACGTC. V usage is TRBV5-1 and J usage is TRBJ2-7; 8 bases fit TRBD1. CDR1 is SGHRS, CDR2 YFSETQ, per germline. V dropped 4 bases and J dropped 6; count of bases not matched to a gene: 6. The CDR3 runs to 13 residues.

This chain joins TRBV20-1 and TRBJ1-2, with 8 bases lining up with TRBD1. In germline, CDR1 is DFQATT, CDR2 SNEGSKA (reference sequence). The CDR3 sequence is 10 residues long. With 5 bases clipped from V and 8 bases from J, the junction kept 1 base outside the gene matches. The chain's CDR3 is CSAAGGGYTF. DNA of the CDR3: TGCAGTGCTGCAGGGGGCGGCTACACCTTC.

This clonotype was seen many times. The chain uses TRBV5-1 and TRBJ1-2; TRBD1 aligns across 7 bases. This CDR3 spans 13 amino acids. V was pared by 4 bases and J by 4 bases, with 4 bases of the junction left unmatched. CDR1 is SGHRS and CDR2 is YFSETQ in the germline V gene. The CDR3: CASSQDRIYGYTF. The CDR3 bases are TGCGCCAGCAGCCAGGACAGGATCTATGGCTACACCTTC.

This clonotype was detected many times. This rearrangement joins TRBV7-9 to TRBJ1-5; D remains ambiguous. The CDR3 consists of 13 residues. Germline V gene data show CDR1 as SEHNR and CDR2 as FQNEAQ (reference sequence). Trimming cost V 1 base and J 7 bases, with 8 bases left between them. Here the CDR3 reads CASSLVGSQPQHF. In nucleotides, the CDR3 is TGTGCCAGCAGCTTAGTAGGATCCCAGCCCCAGCATTTT.